A single sample is the source of the 5 T cell receptor beta chains below, sequenced in a study of PD-1 blockade in mismatch repair-deficient tumors (dated by TCRdb to about 2017). The library was produced with the immunoSEQ multiplex PCR assay. The immuneACCESS repertoire file appears here via TCRdb, limited to in-frame rearrangements. These files lack a portion of the clones; in checked studies, under half of the deficit traces to unresolved V genes, and the cause of the others is not known. The sample yields 40,000 to 60,000 clones; about 85% were counted once. The biggest ten clones account for over 7.5% of the sample. Sequenced here: peripheral blood, sampled 20 weeks after starting pembrolizumab. These receptors all stem from an adult with mismatch repair-deficient cancer.

V usage is TRBV5-1 and J usage is TRBJ2-2, with TRBD2 matching over 9 bases. CDR3 length: 14 residues. Looked up from germline, CDR1 is SGHRS and CDR2 is YFSETQ. V trimming: 7 bases; J trimming: 4 bases; junction bases outside the gene matches: 5. CDR3 region: CASQREVVTGELFF. The CDR3 coding sequence is TGCGCCAGCCAGCGGGAGGTGGTCACCGGGGAGCTGTTTTTT.

The genes are TRBV7-3 and TRBJ2-6; no definite D call. The CDR3 spans 16 residues. Trimming shortened V by 6 bases and J by 0 bases, and 12 bases separated the two germline ends. The germline V gene encodes CDR1 SGHTA and CDR2 FQGTGA. The CDR3 coding sequence is TGTGCCAGCAGTCGAAATGCGGTCTCTGGGGCCAACGTCCTGACTTTC. It is translated as CASSRNAVSGANVLTF.

The chain employs TRBV19 and TRBJ2-1; 10 nucleotides align to TRBD2. Germline V CDR1 and CDR2: LNHDA, SQIVND (reference sequence). V shed 5 bases, J shed 3 bases, and the junction held 4 bases outside the gene matches. The CDR3 covers 15 residues. CDR3 sequence reads: CASSVAGGGYNEQFF. CDR3 in DNA: TGTGCCAGTAGTGTAGCGGGAGGTGGCTACAATGAGCAGTTCTTC.

This clone was found a few times. Mismatch with germline at one junction end may stem from a read error. This chain uses TRBV5-1 with TRBJ1-4; unclear D gene. CDR3 length: 15 amino acids. Per germline, CDR1 SGHRS and CDR2 YFSETQ. The CDR3 is CASSLGGSGAEARYF. CDR3 bases: TGCGCCAGCAGCTTGGGAGGGTCAGGAGCCGAAGCCCGGTATTTT.

The V gene is TRBV28, the J gene TRBJ1-5, with unresolved D. V was trimmed by 3 bases and J by 5 bases, leaving 23 bases between them. The CDR3 totals 18 residues. CDR1 MDHEN and CDR2 SYDVKM come from the germline V gene. CDR3 coding DNA: TGTGCCAGCAGTTTTTCCCCGGGTCTGGGGTCTAACGATCAGCCCCAGCATTTT. This encodes CASSFSPGLGSNDQPQHF.